This TCR beta chain was observed in a study of tumor-infiltrating lymphocytes in glioblastoma multiforme (dated by TCRdb to about 2017). Describing the broader study: To test whether intratumoral genomic heterogeneity fosters TIL diversity, the study jointly examined somatic mutations, TIL diversity and immune response activity.

CDR3 length: 13 amino acids, cysteine to phenylalanine. Only the CDR3 part of the read is kept: 39 bases, read in frame from the first base. The junction shows trimming of 7 bases on V and 2 bases on J, and the gene matches do not reach 2 bases of it. For CDR1 and CDR2, the germline V gene lists ENHRY and SYGVKD. Summary of the overall study and its limitations: The authors noted that sorting T cells into functional subsets, which was not done in the study, would be a future improvement. Generalizability is limited because the TCR and somatic mutation analysis included only one glioblastoma patient. RNA-based TCR sequencing may distort clone frequencies because T cells carry unequal numbers of TCR transcripts.

Compared with the rest of its sample, this clonotype is medium-sized (0.01 to 0.1%). There is no known antigen for this receptor. Base qualities are not at hand, and no much larger clone is one base apart. Using a modified ARM-PCR protocol with multiple V-beta primers and a C-beta primer, the team built TCRB libraries from RNA through three nested multiplex PCR rounds. TCRB-specific cDNA was synthesized from roughly 0.47 ug total RNA with ProtoScript II Reverse Transcriptase and a C-beta primer. No unique molecular identifiers were described for the TCRB libraries. In the third PCR, barcodes and adapters were added over approximately 25 cycles using Deep VentR (exo-) polymerase, and bands of 250-500 bp were then gel purified. An Illumina HiSeq 2500 generating 250 bp paired-end reads was used to sequence the TCRB libraries. In the source study's methods: Reads were cleaned with Trimmomatic, merged with FLASH, assigned V, D and J segments with MiGEC, and analyzed with VDJtools. Repertoire diversity was quantified with the Shannon-Wiener diversity index calculated using VDJtools. The public reads were reanalyzed by TCRdb: fastp trimming at Q25, MiXCR alignment, in-frame beta chains only. Rows are unified per CDR3 protein, each entry keeping the most common DNA and genes. The V and J calls and clone size come from TCRdb's table, not from the authors' own analysis. Counted in this sample were 13,000 or so distinct CDR3 sequences; 64% of them appeared once. Around 30% of the sample goes to the ten largest clones.

For each of the roughly 11 tumor samples, the AllPrep DNA/RNA mini kit was used to purify genomic DNA and total RNA simultaneously. OD 260/280 ratios above 1.9 and RNA integrity numbers above 6.5 were observed for all RNA. The sequence derives from a male donor with glioblastoma. Sequencing used brain tumor tissue. The sequence is built from TRBV10-3 and TRBJ2-3, with TRBD1 matching 8 junction bases. The bases are TGTGCCATCACAGGGGGCCCCACAGATACGCAGTATTTT. Translation gives CAITGGPTDTQYF.